These T cell receptor beta chains were read from a single sample in a study of T cells in Graves' hyperthyroidism and ophthalmopathy. MiXCR, applied by TCRdb to the multiplex PCR reads, yields one record per CDR3 protein. This sample carries under 400,000 distinct CDR3 sequences, less than 20% of them seen once, and the ten largest clones take roughly 16%. The source material was blood. The receptors were gathered from a woman aged 40 to 55 with Graves' ophthalmopathy. Each CDR3 is given with its conserved first and last residue.

15 | TRBV7-9 | CASSRTGTGGLEQYF
12 | TRBV11-2 | CASRTSLETQYF
16 | TRBV12-3/TRBV12-4 | CASSTTGVFNTGELFF
15 | TRBV2 | CASSPRGGANYGYTF
13 | TRBV29-1 | CSATGGEIPEQYF
15 | TRBV12-3/TRBV12-4 | CASSLSATVRTEAFF
15 | TRBV12-3/TRBV12-4 | CASSLDRSGANVLTF
13 | TRBV19 | CASSILGQGEAFF
14 | TRBV9 | CASSVGLAVYEQYF
16 | TRBV6-2/TRBV6-3 | CASSHGLAGNTGELFF
16 | TRBV28 | CASSLWEGAGDTEAFF
16 | TRBV5-1 | CASSSQRERRTGELFF
15 | TRBV7-2 | CASSLAGGRNGELFF
16 | TRBV4-1 | CASSQGPASGSYEQYF
14 | TRBV6-1 | CASRRETGNTEAFF
15 | TRBV28 | CASRLGTGWVYEQYF
15 | TRBV4-1 | CASSQDRTVAYEQYF
14 | TRBV3-1 | CASSQLQGNQPQHF
16 | TRBV11-1 | CASSLFWGGSTGELFF
17 | TRBV20-1 | CSARVGYFDHRSYEQYF
13 | TRBV7-8 | CASSLVPRYGYTF
14 | TRBV28 | CASSFVPDSYEQYF
16 | TRBV19 | CASTGLAGVFTGELFF
13 | TRBV7-2 | CASSYQGSTEAFF
12 | TRBV4-2 | CASSQDSNEQYF
16 | TRBV28 | CASSPIRGVSSYEQYF
14 | TRBV12-3/TRBV12-4 | CASSLFGGQETQYF
12 | TRBV29-1 | CSVVGVTYEQYF
14 | TRBV18 | CASSLCSDSYEQSF
16 | TRBV28 | CASSPGTDLVNTEAFF
14 | TRBV19 | CASSRAPTHQPQHF
15 | TRBV15 | CATSRDFREHQPQHF
16 | TRBV4-3 | CASSQDSAGSRGGYTF
14 | TRBV6-2/TRBV6-3 | CASRWDVKNNEQFF
14 | TRBV28 | CASSPGTANQPPHF
15 | TRBV28 | CASSRYREVAGELFF
13 | TRBV6-1 | CASSPGTGDPLHF
16 | TRBV6-4 | CASSDAATGGEETQYF
13 | TRBV7-9 | CASTQDISYGYTF
13 | TRBV28 | CASKRTGRSEQYF